These T cell receptor beta chains were read from a single sample in a study of shared clonotypes between healthy human individuals. Libraries were prepared by immunoSEQ multiplex PCR; TCRdb keeps only in-frame clonotypes and omits some of them. The data show about 2.3 million clones, roughly 90% seen once. Sample: naive CD4+ T cells from PBMCs. These receptors were taken from a man younger than 30 in good health. Some clones in this sample may be carry-over from other donors' samples. Each CDR3 is given with its conserved first and last residue. D genes are given only for firm matches. Some rows mark clone size as missing; the rest say once, few, many or name a class of expanded clone.

d_gene: NA; v_gene: TRBV30; j_gene: TRBJ1-1; abundance: NA; CDR3nt: TGTGCCTGGAGGGACACCTTGAACACTGAAGCTTTCTTT; CDR3aa: CAWRDTLNTEAFF
d_gene: NA; v_gene: TRBV7-2; j_gene: TRBJ2-4; abundance: NA; CDR3nt: TGTGCCAGCAGCTTAGTAGTCCGGGACATTCAGTACTTC; CDR3aa: CASSLVVRDIQYF
d_gene: TRBD1; v_gene: TRBV4-3; j_gene: TRBJ2-2; abundance: NA; CDR3nt: TGCGCCAGCAGCCAAGAACGTGCACGGGACAGAGGGACCGGGGAGCTGTTTTTT; CDR3aa: CASSQERARDRGTGELFF
d_gene: TRBD2; v_gene: TRBV7-2; j_gene: TRBJ2-1; abundance: NA; CDR3nt: TGTGCCAGCACCTATTTAGCGGGAGGGCGGAATGAGCAGTTCTTC; CDR3aa: CASTYLAGGRNEQFF
d_gene: NA; v_gene: TRBV28; j_gene: TRBJ2-1; abundance: NA; CDR3nt: TGTGCCAGCAGGCCGGCGGGAAGGGCCTACAATGAGCAGTTCTTC; CDR3aa: CASRPAGRAYNEQFF
d_gene: NA; v_gene: TRBV5-4; j_gene: TRBJ1-3; abundance: few; CDR3nt: TGTGCCAGCAGCCTACAGGGCTCTGGAAACACCATATATTTT; CDR3aa: CASSLQGSGNTIYF
d_gene: NA; v_gene: TRBV27; j_gene: TRBJ1-4; abundance: NA; CDR3nt: TGTGCCAGCAGCTATGCCGGGTCCCTTGAAAAACTGTTTTTT; CDR3aa: CASSYAGSLEKLFF
d_gene: TRBD2; v_gene: TRBV5-1; j_gene: TRBJ2-5; abundance: NA; CDR3nt: TGCGCCAGCAGCTTGGTAGCGGGAGGTTCCGGGACCCAGTACTTC; CDR3aa: CASSLVAGGSGTQYF
d_gene: TRBD1; v_gene: TRBV9; j_gene: TRBJ1-1; abundance: NA; CDR3nt: TGTGCCAGCAGCGTAACAGGGACAGACACTGAAGCTTTCTTT; CDR3aa: CASSVTGTDTEAFF
d_gene: NA; v_gene: TRBV5-1; j_gene: TRBJ2-5; abundance: NA; CDR3nt: TGCGCCAGCAGCTTTATCGGGACACAGGAGACCCAGTACTTC; CDR3aa: CASSFIGTQETQYF
d_gene: NA; v_gene: TRBV19; j_gene: TRBJ1-2; abundance: NA; CDR3nt: TGTGCCAGTAGTATCGGGGTGGACAGAAACTATGGCTACACCTTC; CDR3aa: CASSIGVDRNYGYTF
d_gene: NA; v_gene: TRBV2; j_gene: TRBJ2-5; abundance: NA; CDR3nt: TGTGCCAGCACGGGGAGCCAAGGCCTGATGGAGACCCAGTACTTC; CDR3aa: CASTGSQGLMETQYF
d_gene: TRBD1; v_gene: TRBV5-4; j_gene: TRBJ2-2; abundance: NA; CDR3nt: TGTGCCAGCAGCTGGACAGGGGGCATCACCGGGGAGCTGTTTTTT; CDR3aa: CASSWTGGITGELFF
d_gene: TRBD1; v_gene: TRBV18; j_gene: TRBJ2-1; abundance: NA; CDR3nt: TGTGCCAGCTCTCAGGGGGCGGGACAGATCTCTTTTAACAATGAGCAGTTCTTC; CDR3aa: CASSQGAGQISFNNEQFF
d_gene: NA; v_gene: TRBV6-1; j_gene: TRBJ1-1; abundance: NA; CDR3nt: TGTGCCAGCACCCGGGACCGAATGAACACTGAAGCTTTCTTT; CDR3aa: CASTRDRMNTEAFF
d_gene: TRBD2; v_gene: TRBV9; j_gene: TRBJ2-3; abundance: NA; CDR3nt: TGTGCCAGCAGCGTAGGGGGCGGGAGTGCAGATACGCAGTATTTT; CDR3aa: CASSVGGGSADTQYF
d_gene: TRBD2; v_gene: TRBV4-1; j_gene: TRBJ2-3; abundance: NA; CDR3nt: TGCGCCAGCAGCCAAGGAGCGGGAGCCGGTGATACGCAGTATTTT; CDR3aa: CASSQGAGAGDTQYF
d_gene: NA; v_gene: TRBV5-1; j_gene: TRBJ2-7; abundance: once; CDR3nt: TGCGCCAGCAGCAGGGGGGACGGTTCCTACGAGCAGTACTTC; CDR3aa: CASSRGDGSYEQYF
d_gene: NA; v_gene: TRBV28; j_gene: TRBJ1-1; abundance: few; CDR3nt: TGTGCCAGCAGTTTACGTCAGGGCCATGAAGCTTTCTTT; CDR3aa: CASSLRQGHEAFF
d_gene: TRBD1; v_gene: TRBV5-1; j_gene: TRBJ2-7; abundance: NA; CDR3nt: TGCGCCAGCAGCGCCCGACAGGGGCACTACGAGCAGTACTTC; CDR3aa: CASSARQGHYEQYF
d_gene: NA; v_gene: TRBV5-1; j_gene: TRBJ2-3; abundance: NA; CDR3nt: TGCGCCAGCAGCCTACTAGGGGATACGCAGTATTTT; CDR3aa: CASSLLGDTQYF
d_gene: NA; v_gene: TRBV7-3; j_gene: TRBJ1-1; abundance: NA; CDR3nt: TGTGCCAGCAGGTCCTCGGTGCAACCGAACACTGAAGCTTTCTTT; CDR3aa: CASRSSVQPNTEAFF
d_gene: NA; v_gene: TRBV15; j_gene: TRBJ1-1; abundance: NA; CDR3nt: TGTGCCACCAGCAGAGCCTTCGGTCGGGTGAACACTGAAGCTTTCTTT; CDR3aa: CATSRAFGRVNTEAFF
d_gene: TRBD2; v_gene: TRBV9; j_gene: TRBJ2-1; abundance: NA; CDR3nt: TGTGCCAGCAGCGTCGCGGGGGTGGGAAAGACTTTGGAGCAGTTCTTC; CDR3aa: CASSVAGVGKTLEQFF
d_gene: TRBD2; v_gene: TRBV5-4; j_gene: TRBJ2-1; abundance: NA; CDR3nt: TGTGCCACCCTCATTAGCGGGAGGAATGCTCAGGAGCAGTTCTTC; CDR3aa: CATLISGRNAQEQFF
d_gene: NA; v_gene: TRBV7-8; j_gene: TRBJ1-2; abundance: once; CDR3nt: TGTGCCAGCAGCTTCAAAGGCAGACTCTATGGCTACACCTTC; CDR3aa: CASSFKGRLYGYTF
d_gene: TRBD2; v_gene: TRBV10-3; j_gene: TRBJ2-1; abundance: NA; CDR3nt: TGTGCCATCAGTGAGTCCGAACTAGCGGGAGGCAATGAGCAGTTCTTC; CDR3aa: CAISESELAGGNEQFF
d_gene: TRBD1; v_gene: TRBV6-5; j_gene: TRBJ2-7; abundance: NA; CDR3nt: TGTGCCAGCAGTTACCGGGACAGGGTAACCTACGAGCAGTACTTC; CDR3aa: CASSYRDRVTYEQYF
d_gene: NA; v_gene: TRBV29-1; j_gene: TRBJ1-1; abundance: few; CDR3nt: TGCAGCGTTGAAAGGGCGTTGAACACTGAAGCTTTCTTT; CDR3aa: CSVERALNTEAFF
d_gene: NA; v_gene: TRBV27; j_gene: TRBJ2-1; abundance: NA; CDR3nt: TGTGCCAGCAGAACAGTGGACAATGAGCAGTTCTTC; CDR3aa: CASRTVDNEQFF